One and the same sample provided the 3 T cell receptor beta chains below, sequenced in a study of technical replicates of blood from a handful of donors. Sequencing used immunoSEQ multiplex PCR; TCRdb keeps in-frame clones, though not all of them. Of about 80,000 clones listed, 95% to 98% are singletons. Sequencing was performed on T cells isolated from PBMCs. These receptors all stem from a human donor in good health.

The gene calls are TRBV6-1 and TRBJ1-6, with TRBD1 identical over 10 bases. V lost 8 bases to trimming and J lost 7 bases; unmatched junction nucleotides: 5. This CDR3 is 14 amino acids long. CDR1 is MNHNS and CDR2 is SASEGT in the germline V gene. CDR3 DNA: TGTGCCAGCTCCCGGGACAGGGGCAATTCACCCCTCCACTTT. Amino acids: CASSRDRGNSPLHF.

The CDR3 sequence is CASSQGGAGESGYTF. The DNA of the CDR3 is TGCGCCAGCAGCCAAGGGGGCGCAGGGGAAAGTGGCTACACCTTC. V gene TRBV4-1 combines with J gene TRBJ1-2; perhaps TRBD1 as D (6 bases). Germline loops: CDR1 MGHRA, CDR2 YSYEKL. The CDR3 contains 15 residues. The V end was cut by 1 base, the J end by 7 bases, with 16 bases between.

This CDR3 reads CASSGGGSSYEQYF. The CDR3 DNA follows: TGCGCCAGCTCTGGGGGGGGAAGCTCCTACGAGCAGTACTTC. The V gene is TRBV5-1, the J gene TRBJ2-7; 7 positions match TRBD2. CDR3 length: 14 residues. Germline V gene lookup returns CDR1 SGHRS and CDR2 YFSETQ. V lost 7 bases, J lost 0 bases, and 7 bases stayed unmatched.